These 24 T cell receptor beta chains share one sample of origin, sequenced in a study of blood T cell repertoires in COVID-19. Method: immunoSEQ multiplex PCR; TCRdb's copy keeps in-frame clones and lacks some. The data show under 15,000 clones, about 80% seen once. Material: peripheral blood. These receptors all come from a human donor in a cohort sampled during active COVID-19.

The chain uses TRBV7-8 and TRBJ2-5, with 8 bases lining up with TRBD1. There are 14 residues in the CDR3. CDR1 and CDR2 (germline): SGHVS, FQNEAQ. Trimming cost V 5 bases and J 5 bases; bases outside gene matches: 7. The CDR3 here is CASSRGQGGETQYF. CDR3 sequence (DNA): TGTGCCAGCAGCCGAGGACAGGGTGGGGAGACCCAGTACTTC.

This clone was counted a single time. This chain uses TRBV15 with TRBJ1-1; D is possibly TRBD1 (6 bases). CDR1 and CDR2 from the germline V gene are LNHNV and YYDKDF (reference sequence). The CDR3 totals 15 residues. V lost 1 base, J lost 2 bases, and 11 bases lay in between. The CDR3 region is CATSRAPGTNTEAFF. DNA of the CDR3: TGTGCCACCAGCAGAGCCCCTGGGACAAACACTGAAGCTTTCTTT.

A remark on this clone: The sample carries other DNA sequences with the same CDR3. The chain uses TRBV11-2 and TRBJ1-1; 9 bases align to TRBD1. Germline V gene data show CDR1 as SGHAT and CDR2 as FQNNGV. CDR3 length: 15 residues. The junction had 3 bases not matched to a gene; V was cut back by 2 bases and J by 2 bases. DNA of the CDR3: TGTGCCAGCAGCTTACGAACAGGGGGCAACACTGAAGCTTTCTTT. This encodes CASSLRTGGNTEAFF.

This clone showed up just once. The chain combines TRBV30 with TRBJ2-3; TRBD2 agrees at 9 bases. CDR3 length: 17 amino acids. After removal of 3 bases from V and 2 bases from J, the junction contained 12 bases not matched to a gene. Germline loops: CDR1 GTSNPN, CDR2 SVGIG (reference sequence). In DNA form, the CDR3 reads TGTGCCTGGAGCCCACCAGGGCTAGCGGGGATCACAGATACGCAGTATTTT. Amino acids: CAWSPPGLAGITDTQYF.

The chain carries TRBV11-3 and TRBJ1-6; D is undetermined. CDR3 length: 13 amino acids. Germline CDR1 is SGHNT and CDR2 is YENEEA. V was cut by 1 base and J by 6 bases, with 4 bases left in between. The CDR3, as DNA: TGTGCCAGCAGCTTAGCTCTTAATTCACCCCTCCACTTT. Protein product: CASSLALNSPLHF.

This rearrangement joins TRBV2 to TRBJ1-1; the D is unclear. This CDR3 has 13 amino acids. Germline V gene lookup returns CDR1 SNHLY and CDR2 FYNNEI. V lost 2 bases, J lost 1 base, and 5 bases lay in between. CDR3 nucleotides: TGTGCCAGCAGTGAATACAAGAACACTGAAGCTTTCTTT. It encodes CASSEYKNTEAFF.

The sample holds a few counts of this clone. The gene calls are TRBV11-2 and TRBJ1-6, with D possibly TRBD1 on 5 matching bases. V lost 0 bases to trimming and J lost 11 bases, with 14 bases between them. Germline CDR1 and CDR2: SGHAT and FQNNGV. The CDR3 extends over 15 amino acids. CDR3 region: CASSLDLSGGTPLHF. DNA of the CDR3: TGTGCCAGCAGCTTAGATCTGTCCGGGGGGACACCCCTCCACTTT.

The J gene is TRBJ1-4, the V gene TRBV4-1, with D possibly matching TRBD1 (5 bases). This CDR3 is 15 amino acids long. From germline, CDR1 is MGHRA and CDR2 YSYEKL. V lost 2 bases, J lost 4 bases, and 11 bases lay in between. CDR3 protein: CASSQNGGINEKLFF. CDR3 DNA: TGCGCCAGCAGCCAAAACGGGGGGATTAATGAAAAACTGTTTTTT.

This clone was recorded only once. This chain uses TRBV3-1 (or the pseudogene TRBV3-2) with TRBJ2-3; the match to TRBD1 covers 7 bases. The J segment lost 6 bases and the V segment lost 0 bases, leaving 3 bases of the junction unmatched. The CDR3 spans 14 residues. Germline V CDR1 and CDR2: LGHDT, YNNKEL (reference sequence). CDR3 amino acids: CASSQEGRGDTQYF. The CDR3 bases are TGTGCCAGCAGCCAAGAAGGCAGGGGGGATACGCAGTATTTT.

This chain links TRBV27 with TRBJ2-7; D is unclear. The ends were cut back, 5 bases at V and 3 bases at J, with 17 bases in the middle. There are 15 residues in the CDR3. Germline V gene lookup returns CDR1 MNHEY and CDR2 SMNVEV (reference sequence). Here the CDR3 DNA reads TGTGCCAGCAGTCCCCTCTACGGTGTAGTCTACGAGCAGTACTTC. This translates into CASSPLYGVVYEQYF.

This sequence joins TRBV5-1 and TRBJ2-7; D is perhaps TRBD1 (6 bases). Germline assignment: CDR1 SGHRS and CDR2 YFSETQ. The CDR3 is 15 residues long. Trimming removed 3 bases from V and 0 bases from J, with 13 bases in between. The CDR3 sequence: CASSYSGQISYEQYF. The CDR3 DNA reads as TGCGCCAGCAGCTACTCGGGACAAATCTCCTACGAGCAGTACTTC.

By frequency in the sample, this clone is large (0.1 to 1%). The J gene is TRBJ2-3, the V gene TRBV7-9, with 9 bases that match TRBD1. Germline loops: CDR1 SEHNR, CDR2 FQNEAQ (reference sequence). This CDR3 has 15 residues. With 4 bases clipped from V and 6 bases from J, the junction kept 8 bases outside the gene matches. The CDR3: CASSWGQGDADTQYF. The CDR3 nucleotides read TGTGCCAGCAGCTGGGGACAGGGAGACGCGGATACGCAGTATTTT. Filled out from reference TRBV7-9 and TRBJ2-3, the complete variable domain reads DTGVSQNPRHKITKRGQNVTFRCDPISEHNRLYWYRQTLGQGPEFLTYFQNEAQLEKSRLLSDRFSAERPKGSFSTLEIQRTEQGDSAMYLCASSWGQGDADTQYFGPGTRLTVL.

This clone was counted between two and nine times. The V gene is TRBV5-5, the J gene TRBJ2-7, with D perhaps matching TRBD2 (6 bases). This CDR3 has 14 amino acids. Looked up from germline, CDR1 is SGHKS and CDR2 is YYEKEE (reference sequence). Trimming left V 1 base short and J 5 bases short, with 13 bases between. CDR3 bases: TGTGCCAGCAGCTTGCAGGGTACGGGGGACGAGCAGTACTTC. It translates to CASSLQGTGDEQYF.

The CDR3 loop reads CASSLSTSDDYEQYF. CDR3 sequence (DNA): TGTGCCAGCAGCTTGAGTACTAGCGACGACTACGAGCAGTACTTC. The chain is built from TRBV5-6 and TRBJ2-7; 7 bases are shared with TRBD2. J gave up 3 bases and V 1 base, and 7 bases lay outside the gene matches. The germline V gene encodes CDR1 SGHDT and CDR2 YYEEEE. The CDR3 length is 15 residues.

The J gene is TRBJ2-7, the V gene TRBV4-2; 11 bases align to TRBD1. The CDR3 totals 13 residues. CDR1 is LGHNA, CDR2 YNFKEQ, per germline. Trimming cost V 4 bases and J 6 bases; bases outside gene matches: 2. CDR3 sequence: CASSRGTGGEQYF. The CDR3 DNA follows: TGTGCCAGCAGCCGGGGGACAGGGGGCGAGCAGTACTTC.

This clone was counted once. J is TRBJ2-5 and V is TRBV4-3, with D possibly being TRBD1 (6 bases). The V and J ends lost 1 base and 2 bases respectively, with 14 bases between them. Germline CDR1 and CDR2: LGHNA and YSLEER. The CDR3 length is 16 residues. The DNA for the CDR3 is TGCGCCAGCAGCCAAGGATTATGGGGGCTTCAAGAGACCCAGTACTTC. It is translated as CASSQGLWGLQETQYF.

The J gene is TRBJ1-6, the V gene TRBV2, with D unresolved. Germline loops: CDR1 SNHLY, CDR2 FYNNEI. Trimming left V 6 bases short and J 10 bases short, with 13 bases between. This CDR3 is built from 13 residues. The CDR3 loop is CASSRVPGSPLHF. The CDR3 bases are TGTGCCAGCAGCCGGGTTCCTGGATCACCCCTCCACTTT.

The rearrangement links TRBV21-1 to TRBJ2-3; the DNA was not compared with TRBD1, the D call given in the table. TRBV21-1 is designated a pseudogene. The CDR3 is 15 residues long. This CDR3 is CASSKVGRATDTQYF. In DNA, the CDR3 is TGTGCCAGCAGCAAAGTGGGCAGGGCCACAGATACGCAGTATTTT.

V and J are TRBV5-1 and TRBJ2-5; TRBD2 matches 7 bases. There are 15 residues in the CDR3. The germline V gene has CDR1 SGHRS and CDR2 YFSETQ. After removal of 4 bases from V and 5 bases from J, the junction contained 11 bases not matched to a gene. CDR3 loop: CASSPGAERGETQYF. Here the CDR3 DNA reads TGCGCCAGCAGCCCCGGGGCCGAGCGGGGTGAGACCCAGTACTTC.

The chain links TRBV5-1 to TRBJ1-2, with D possibly matching TRBD1 (5 bases). V was shortened by 7 bases and J by 8 bases, with 15 bases between the two germline ends. The germline gives CDR1 SGHRS, CDR2 YFSETQ. The CDR3 runs to 12 residues. CDR3 bases: TGCGCCAGCGCCTTAGACAGAAGAGGCTACACCTTC. It specifies CASALDRRGYTF.

The chain uses TRBV3-1 (or the pseudogene TRBV3-2) and TRBJ2-3; TRBD2 is a possible D gene (5 bases). The V end was cut by 4 bases, the J end by 0 bases, with 11 bases between. The CDR3 loop spans 15 amino acids. Germline CDR1 and CDR2: LGHDT and YNNKEL (reference sequence). The CDR3 here is CASSPGSPSTDTQYF. The CDR3, as DNA: TGTGCCAGCAGCCCGGGGTCCCCGAGCACAGATACGCAGTATTTT.

This sequence joins TRBV27 and TRBJ2-5; 7 nucleotides align to TRBD2. CDR1 is MNHEY, CDR2 SMNVEV, per germline (reference sequence). The CDR3 contains 14 residues. V lost 6 bases, J lost 2 bases, and 6 bases stayed unmatched. CDR3 nucleotides: TGTGCCAGCAGCCCATGGGAGGGGCAAGAGACCCAGTACTTC. This translates into CASSPWEGQETQYF.

In its sample, this clone was seen once. This chain connects TRBV4-1 to TRBJ1-6, with D unclear. Germline assignment: CDR1 MGHRA and CDR2 YSYEKL. The CDR3 sequence is 13 residues long. Trimming took 0 bases from V and 10 from J, leaving 7 bases between them. In DNA, the CDR3 is TGCGCCAGCAGCCAAGAATCCGGGTCACCCCTCCACTTT. Translated, it gives CASSQESGSPLHF.

The chain links TRBV7-8 to TRBJ2-1, with 12 bases identical to TRBD2. V was clipped by 3 bases and J by 3 bases; unmatched bases: 15. CDR3 size: 20 residues. Germline V gives CDR1 SGHVS, CDR2 FQNEAQ. Here the CDR3 DNA reads TGTGCCAGCAGCTTTCGGGCTAGCGGGGGGGCAATTACAGTCTACAATGAGCAGTTCTTC. This sequence encodes CASSFRASGGAITVYNEQFF.